This T cell receptor beta chain was profiled in a study of early T cells in non-severe SARS-CoV-2 infection. Study at large: Bulk RNA from unsorted whole blood was sequenced; chains were unpaired.

As part of library construction, unique molecular identifiers were attached to individual cDNA molecules. MiXCR, run by TCRdb on the 5' RACE reads, gives a single entry per CDR3 protein. Here the sample spans roughly 69,000 distinct CDR3 sequences, roughly 9.5% being singletons. V lost 3 bases to trimming and J lost 6 bases; unmatched junction nucleotides: 17. Per the germline V gene, CDR1 is MRHNA and CDR2 is SNTAGT. This CDR3 comprises 17 residues. A note on this clonotype: The antigen remains unidentified.

The study's findings and limits: Reliance on VDJdb matching favored anti-spike CD8 responses; private and CD4 specificities were missed.

This chain connects TRBV6-4 to TRBJ2-7; TRBD2 matches 7 bases. This TCR was sampled from an adult who was a healthcare worker with PCR-confirmed SARS-CoV-2 infection or an uninfected control (not recorded which). Source material: whole blood. The CDR3 sequence is CASSECIRLAVLGEQYF. DNA of the CDR3: TGTGCCAGCAGTGAATGTATTCGTCTAGCGGTCCTGGGCGAGCAGTACTTC.